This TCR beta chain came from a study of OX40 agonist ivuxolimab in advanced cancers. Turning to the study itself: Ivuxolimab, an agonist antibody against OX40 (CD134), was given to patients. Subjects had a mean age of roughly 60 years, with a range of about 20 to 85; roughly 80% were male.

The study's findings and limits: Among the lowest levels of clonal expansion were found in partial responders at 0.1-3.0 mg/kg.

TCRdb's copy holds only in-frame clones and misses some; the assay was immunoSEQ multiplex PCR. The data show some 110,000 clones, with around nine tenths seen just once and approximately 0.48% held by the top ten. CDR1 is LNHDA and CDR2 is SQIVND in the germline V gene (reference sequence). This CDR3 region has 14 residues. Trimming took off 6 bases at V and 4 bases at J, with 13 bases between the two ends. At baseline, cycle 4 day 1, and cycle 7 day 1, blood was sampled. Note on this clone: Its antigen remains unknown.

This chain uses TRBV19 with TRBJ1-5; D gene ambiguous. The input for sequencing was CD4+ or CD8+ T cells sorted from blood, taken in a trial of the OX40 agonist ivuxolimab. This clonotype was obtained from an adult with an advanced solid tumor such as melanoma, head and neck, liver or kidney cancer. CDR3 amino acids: CASRTMGRNQPQHF. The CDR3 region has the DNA TGTGCCAGTAGGACTATGGGGAGAAATCAGCCCCAGCATTTT.